This entry lists 27 T cell receptor beta chains sequenced from one sample in a study of blood T cell repertoires in COVID-19. Repertoires were generated with immunoSEQ multiplex PCR, while TCRdb's copy carries only in-frame clones and drops some. The table lists fewer than 200,000 clones, over 65% of them singletons. The source material was PBMCs or T cells enriched from blood (not recorded which). The origin of the receptors is a woman aged 45 to 65 who had recovered from COVID-19.

The chain recombines TRBV27 with TRBJ1-5, with unresolved D. Germline V gene sequence: CDR1 MNHEY, CDR2 SMNVEV (reference sequence). The CDR3 sequence is 15 residues long. V lost 2 bases and J 5 bases, leaving 13 bases between the germline ends. The CDR3 sequence is CASSLTVAGDQPQHF. CDR3 sequence (DNA): TGTGCCAGCAGTTTAACGGTGGCAGGTGATCAGCCCCAGCATTTT.

V usage is TRBV12-3 or TRBV12-4 and J usage is TRBJ1-4; D not certain. The germline V and J ends were trimmed by 2 bases and 10 bases, with 11 bases remaining between them. The CDR3 has 13 amino acids. For the CDR3, the DNA is TGTGCCAGCAGTTTAACAGTGCAAGGAAAACTGTTTTTT. Encoded protein: CASSLTVQGKLFF.

The rearrangement links TRBV18 to TRBJ2-2; D may be TRBD2 (5 bases). The CDR3 runs to 16 residues. CDR1 and CDR2 (germline): KGHSH, LQKENI. V lost 6 bases, J lost 4 bases, and 18 bases lay in between. The CDR3 DNA sequence: TGTGCCAGCTCCCCCGACGATCCGGGGAGCACCGGGGAGCTGTTTTTT. This encodes CASSPDDPGSTGELFF.

The rearrangement links TRBV28 to TRBJ2-7; 9 bases line up with TRBD2. The germline CDR1 and CDR2 sequences are MDHEN and SYDVKM. V trimming: 3 bases; J trimming: 3 bases; junction bases outside the gene matches: 6. The CDR3 contains 15 residues. CDR3 sequence: CASSLRGGVVYEQYV. The DNA for the CDR3 is TGTGCCAGCAGTTTGCGGGGGGGGGTTGTCTACGAGCAGTACGTC.

CDR3 DNA sequence: TGCAGCGCCGATACTAGCGGGAGTGGGAATGAGCAGTTCTTC. This sequence encodes CSADTSGSGNEQFF. The rearrangement uses TRBV29-1 and TRBJ2-1, with 11 nucleotides matching TRBD2. This CDR3 is 14 amino acids long. In germline, CDR1 is SQVTM, CDR2 ANQGSEA. V lost 7 bases to trimming and J lost 7 bases; unmatched junction nucleotides: 9.

The V and J genes are TRBV6-2 or TRBV6-3 and TRBJ2-4; D might be TRBD2 (6 bases). Trimming shortened V by 2 bases and J by 4 bases, and 9 bases separated the two germline ends. Looked up from germline, CDR1 is MNHEY and CDR2 is SVGEGT. This CDR3 is built from 14 residues. The CDR3, as DNA: TGTGCCAGCAGTTACGCGGGGACGAAAAACATTCAGTACTTC. Translation: CASSYAGTKNIQYF.

This clone was picked up a small number of times. This sequence joins TRBV5-6 and TRBJ2-6; TRBD1 might be the D (5 bases). Germline assignment: CDR1 SGHDT and CDR2 YYEEEE. The V and J ends lost 7 bases and 0 bases respectively, with 14 bases between them. CDR3 length: 16 residues. The CDR3 coding sequence is TGTGCCAGCCAACTCAGGGTAATCTCTGGGGCCAACGTCCTGACTTTC. Encoded protein: CASQLRVISGANVLTF.

This chain links TRBV19 with TRBJ2-3; 7 bases map to TRBD2. J was trimmed by 2 bases and V by 7 bases; bases with no gene match: 3. The CDR3 sequence is 13 residues long. Germline V CDR1 and CDR2: LNHDA, SQIVND (reference sequence). The DNA of the CDR3 is TGTGCCAGTATGGGAGGGGTCACAGATACGCAGTATTTT. It yields the protein CASMGGVTDTQYF.

This clone came up once. J is TRBJ1-6 and V is TRBV27; 10 nucleotides match TRBD1. V dropped 4 bases and J dropped 6; count of bases not matched to a gene: 9. Per germline, CDR1 MNHEY and CDR2 SMNVEV (reference sequence). The CDR3 has 17 amino acids. The CDR3 bases are TGTGCCAGCAGTTCAATACGGGGACAGGGGTTTAATTCACCCCTCCACTTT. Its translation is CASSSIRGQGFNSPLHF.

V and J are TRBV5-1 and TRBJ2-2, with 8 bases fitting TRBD1. Looked up from germline, CDR1 is SGHRS and CDR2 is YFSETQ. This CDR3 spans 16 amino acids. J gave up 2 bases and V 1 base, and 4 bases lay outside the gene matches. In DNA form, the CDR3 reads TGCGCCAGCAGCTTGCTTGGACAGGGAAACACCGGGGAGCTGTTTTTT. Amino acids: CASSLLGQGNTGELFF.

In its sample, this clone was seen a few times. CDR3 sequence reads: CASSSQGGGTEAFF. CDR3 in DNA: TGTGCCAGCAGTTCACAGGGTGGGGGCACTGAAGCTTTCTTT. The genes are TRBV6-2 or TRBV6-3 and TRBJ1-1, with D maybe TRBD1 (6 bases). Germline V gives CDR1 MNHEY, CDR2 SVGEGT. Deletions cut 4 bases from V and 4 bases from J, with 13 bases between. The CDR3 loop spans 14 amino acids.

The V and J genes are TRBV19 and TRBJ2-7, with D perhaps matching TRBD2 (6 bases). The CDR3 sequence is 14 residues long. The germline V and J ends were trimmed by 6 bases and 12 bases, with 24 bases remaining between them. Per germline, CDR1 LNHDA and CDR2 SQIVND (reference sequence). This chain's CDR3 is CASSRPRRGGGRYV. The CDR3, as DNA: TGTGCCAGTAGCCGTCCTCGGCGGGGTGGAGGGCGGTACGTC.

This clone was detected only a few times. This chain uses TRBV27 with TRBJ1-1; possibly TRBD1 for D (6 bases). The V gene lost 3 bases and the J gene lost 6 bases, with 8 bases spanning the gap. This CDR3 has 12 residues. Germline lookup yields CDR1 MNHEY and CDR2 SMNVEV (reference sequence). The CDR3 protein is CASSFGGSEAFF. The CDR3, as DNA: TGTGCCAGCAGTTTTGGGGGCTCTGAAGCTTTCTTT.

As DNA, the CDR3 is TGTGCCAGCAGCAGAGGGACAGGACAACCCTACGAGCAGTACGTC. Encoded protein: CASSRGTGQPYEQYV. This chain connects TRBV7-2 to TRBJ2-7; 8 bases agree with TRBD1. With V trimmed by 5 bases and J by 2 bases, 8 bases remained unmatched. CDR3 length: 15 residues. Germline assignment: CDR1 SGHTA and CDR2 FQGNSA.

Details on this clone: One end of the junction is discordant with germline, which a read error may explain. The V call is TRBV27, the J call TRBJ2-1, with TRBD2 matching over 7 bases. This CDR3 contains 16 residues. Germline V gene sequence: CDR1 MNHEY, CDR2 SMNVEV (reference sequence). The CDR3 reads CASSLSVMAGENEQFF. The CDR3 nucleotides are TGTGCCAGCAGTCTATCGGTTATGGCGGGAGAAAATGAGCAGTTCTTC.

The chain is built from TRBV6-5 and TRBJ2-3; no clear D. The ends were cut back, 2 bases at V and 1 base at J, with 10 bases in the middle. The CDR3 covers 15 residues. Per the germline V gene, CDR1 is MNHEY and CDR2 is SVGAGI. CDR3 residues: CASSYGGFGTDTQYF. DNA of the CDR3: TGTGCCAGCAGTTACGGTGGCTTCGGCACAGATACGCAGTATTTT.

The chain couples TRBV12-5 to TRBJ1-1; no clear D. The CDR3 contains 13 residues. The V gene's germline CDR1 is LGHNT and CDR2 FRNRAP. Deletions cut 8 bases from V and 7 bases from J, with 17 bases between. The CDR3 is CASSFGSNGEAFF. The CDR3 nucleotides read TGTGCTAGTTCCTTTGGGAGTAACGGTGAAGCTTTCTTT.

The chain combines TRBV5-1 with TRBJ2-2; D not certain. CDR1 is SGHRS, CDR2 YFSETQ, per germline. V was pared by 0 bases and J by 0 bases, with 6 bases between. This CDR3 has 15 amino acids. Here the CDR3 DNA reads TGCGCCAGCAGCTTGGGGCGGACGAACACCGGGGAGCTGTTTTTT. Amino acids: CASSLGRTNTGELFF.

The chain carries TRBV12-3 or TRBV12-4 and TRBJ2-1; TRBD2 agrees at 7 bases. The CDR3 is made up of 13 amino acids. The trim removed 3 bases at V and 9 bases at J, leaving 5 bases unmatched. CDR3 nucleotide sequence: TGTGCCAGCAGTTTTACCAGGGAGGGTGAGCAGTTCTTC. Protein product: CASSFTREGEQFF.

CDR3 region: CASRAGQETQYF. Written as DNA, the CDR3 is TGTGCCAGCCGGGCGGGGCAAGAGACCCAGTACTTC. This rearrangement joins TRBV6-5 to TRBJ2-5; possibly TRBD2 for D (6 bases). The V end was cut by 8 bases, the J end by 2 bases, with 9 bases between. The CDR3 spans 12 residues. From germline, CDR1 is MNHEY and CDR2 SVGAGI.

The chain joins TRBV25-1 to TRBJ2-3, with TRBD2 matching 8 bases. The CDR3 consists of 14 residues. CDR1 and CDR2 from the germline V gene are MGHDK and SYGVNS. With 6 bases clipped from V and 0 bases from J, the junction kept 2 bases outside the gene matches. CDR3 in DNA: TGTGCCAGCAGCTTAGCGGGGAGCACAGATACGCAGTATTTT. Residues: CASSLAGSTDTQYF.

The chain uses TRBV28 and TRBJ2-1, with 9 nucleotides matching TRBD2. The CDR3 is made up of 14 amino acids. Germline V gene data show CDR1 as MDHEN and CDR2 as SYDVKM. The junction had 6 bases not matched to a gene; V was cut back by 7 bases and J by 5 bases. CDR3 bases: TGTGCCAGCACGCGGCTAGCGGGAAACAATGAGCAGTTCTTC. Translated: CASTRLAGNNEQFF.

The rearrangement joins TRBV2 to TRBJ1-1, with no clear D. The V end lost 8 bases, the J end lost 5 bases, and 9 bases lay between the germline ends. The germline V gene has CDR1 SNHLY and CDR2 FYNNEI. The CDR3 is made up of 11 amino acids. For the CDR3, the DNA is TGTGCCAGCTACCCGGGGACTGAAGCTTTCTTT. It codes for CASYPGTEAFF.

This clone occurred a few times. The chain links TRBV2 to TRBJ2-7; 9 bases map to TRBD2. This CDR3 region has 13 residues. J gave up 7 bases and V 4 bases, and 5 bases lay outside the gene matches. Germline-derived CDR1 and CDR2 are SNHLY and FYNNEI. The CDR3 nucleotides read TGTGCCAGCAGTGGCGGGGGGGCAGTAGAGCAGTACGTC. Its protein product is CASSGGGAVEQYV.

This chain links TRBV10-2 with TRBJ1-5, with TRBD1 as a possible D gene (6 bases). Trimming removed 5 bases from V and 5 bases from J, with 19 bases in between. The germline V gene has CDR1 WSHSY and CDR2 SAAADI. The CDR3 is 16 amino acids. The CDR3 nucleotides read TGCGCCAGCAGTACCGAGTGGGGGCAGGGGTATCAGCCCCAGCATTTT. This translates into CASSTEWGQGYQPQHF.

The gene calls are TRBV7-2 and TRBJ1-4; perhaps TRBD1 as D (6 bases). V was trimmed by 4 bases and J by 4 bases, leaving 13 bases between them. CDR1 SGHTA and CDR2 FQGNSA come from the germline V gene. The CDR3 loop spans 15 amino acids. The CDR3 loop is CASSSPDSRNEKLFF. The CDR3 bases are TGTGCCAGCAGCTCCCCGGACAGCCGTAATGAAAAACTGTTTTTT.

This clone has a handful of counts. V and J are TRBV5-4 and TRBJ2-6, with D possibly being TRBD2 (5 bases). The CDR3 loop spans 19 amino acids. The V and J ends lost 0 bases and 1 base respectively, with 17 bases between them. CDR1 and CDR2 (germline): SGHNT, YYREEE (reference sequence). The CDR3 here is CASSLVGRGMGSGANVLTF. As DNA, the CDR3 is TGTGCCAGCAGCTTGGTAGGACGGGGAATGGGATCTGGGGCCAACGTCCTGACTTTC.